A selection of T cell receptor beta chains follows, all from one sample in a study of T cells after yellow fever vaccination. TCRdb reprocessed the 5' RACE reads with MiXCR, giving one entry per CDR3 protein. The table has roughly 240,000 distinct CDR3 sequences, approximately 6.7% seen once. The sequencing used CD4+ T cells sorted from PBMCs, collected on the day of the yellow fever booster vaccination. Receptors originate from a young man who received the YFV17D yellow fever vaccine. CDR3s include the opening cysteine and the closing phenylalanine or tryptophan. D genes are given only for firm matches. Where a row states a size, it is once, few, many or the class of an expanded clone; other rows omit it.

abundance: many
j_gene: TRBJ2-7
d_gene: TRBD1
v_gene: TRBV12-3/TRBV12-4
len: 12
CDR3nt: TGTGCCAGCAGTTCCTCGACAGGGGATGAGTACTTC
CDR3aa: CASSSSTGDEYF

abundance: many
j_gene: TRBJ2-1
d_gene: TRBD2
v_gene: TRBV5-5
len: 15
CDR3nt: TGTGCCAGCAGCCTAGCGGGAGGTCTCTACAATGAGCAGTTCTTC
CDR3aa: CASSLAGGLYNEQFF

abundance: NA
j_gene: TRBJ2-2
d_gene: TRBD1
v_gene: TRBV24-1
len: 16
CDR3nt: TGTGCCACCAGTGACTCGCGATGGACAGGGACCGGGGAGCTGTTTTTT
CDR3aa: CATSDSRWTGTGELFF

abundance: NA
j_gene: TRBJ2-4
d_gene: NA
v_gene: TRBV20-1
len: 16
CDR3nt: TGCAGTGCTAGTGAAGAGGGGGGTTTGGTCAAAAACATTCAGTACTTC
CDR3aa: CSASEEGGLVKNIQYF

abundance: many
j_gene: TRBJ2-4
d_gene: TRBD1
v_gene: TRBV12-3/TRBV12-4
len: 16
CDR3nt: TGTGCCAGCAGACCCTCTCCGGGACAGGGGGCAAACATTCAGTACTTC
CDR3aa: CASRPSPGQGANIQYF

abundance: many
j_gene: TRBJ2-7
d_gene: NA
v_gene: TRBV12-3/TRBV12-4
len: 13
CDR3nt: TGTGCCAGCAGTTTAGAGGGTGCCTACGAGCAGTACTTC
CDR3aa: CASSLEGAYEQYF

abundance: few
j_gene: TRBJ2-3
d_gene: NA
v_gene: TRBV12-3/TRBV12-4
len: 15
CDR3nt: TGTGCCAGCAGTTTCAAGGGATACCTCACAGATACGCAGTATTTT
CDR3aa: CASSFKGYLTDTQYF

abundance: NA
j_gene: TRBJ2-1
d_gene: NA
v_gene: TRBV18
len: 13
CDR3nt: TGTGCCAGCTCACCTTCCGTCGTGTTAGGGCAGTTCTTC
CDR3aa: CASSPSVVLGQFF

abundance: NA
j_gene: TRBJ2-3
d_gene: TRBD2
v_gene: TRBV5-1
len: 16
CDR3nt: TGCGCCAGCAGCCCCGGCCTAGCGGGTAGGGCAGATACGCAGTATTTT
CDR3aa: CASSPGLAGRADTQYF

abundance: few
j_gene: TRBJ2-7
d_gene: TRBD2
v_gene: TRBV7-9
len: 15
CDR3nt: TGTGCCAGCAGCTTATCTAGCGGGAGACCCTACGAGCAGTACTTC
CDR3aa: CASSLSSGRPYEQYF

abundance: few
j_gene: TRBJ2-3
d_gene: NA
v_gene: TRBV16
len: 12
CDR3nt: TGTGCCAGCAGTCCAGGGCGAGGTACGCAGTATTTT
CDR3aa: CASSPGRGTQYF

abundance: many
j_gene: TRBJ2-1
d_gene: NA
v_gene: TRBV29-1
len: 14
CDR3nt: TGCAGCGCCACTCAGGGGGGATCCTACAATGAGCAGTTCTTC
CDR3aa: CSATQGGSYNEQFF

abundance: many
j_gene: TRBJ2-7
d_gene: NA
v_gene: TRBV20-1
len: 13
CDR3nt: TGCAGTGCTAGAGTACAACCTTCCTACGAGCAGTACTTC
CDR3aa: CSARVQPSYEQYF

abundance: many
j_gene: TRBJ2-5
d_gene: NA
v_gene: TRBV27
len: 14
CDR3nt: TGTGCCAGCAGTCCCCTAGGCGAGAGGGAGACCCAGTACTTC
CDR3aa: CASSPLGERETQYF

abundance: many
j_gene: TRBJ2-3
d_gene: TRBD2
v_gene: TRBV28
len: 15
CDR3nt: TGTGCCAGCAGCCCTAGCGGGATTGGGTCTGGTACGCAGTATTTT
CDR3aa: CASSPSGIGSGTQYF

abundance: NA
j_gene: TRBJ1-1
d_gene: NA
v_gene: TRBV5-1
len: 15
CDR3nt: TGCGCCAGCAGGGAGTCGGGGGTTATGAACACTGAAGCTTTCTTT
CDR3aa: CASRESGVMNTEAFF

abundance: many
j_gene: TRBJ1-1
d_gene: TRBD1
v_gene: TRBV6-1
len: 14
CDR3nt: TGTGCCAGCAGTGCGACAGGGGTGAACACTGAAGCTTTCTTT
CDR3aa: CASSATGVNTEAFF

abundance: few
j_gene: TRBJ2-4
d_gene: NA
v_gene: TRBV6-6
len: 12
CDR3nt: TGTGCCAGCAGTTACTCGGAGGGCATTCAGTACTTC
CDR3aa: CASSYSEGIQYF

abundance: few
j_gene: TRBJ2-7
d_gene: TRBD1
v_gene: TRBV6-1
len: 13
CDR3nt: TGTGCCAGCTCGAGGACAGGGTACAACGAGCAGTACTTC
CDR3aa: CASSRTGYNEQYF

abundance: NA
j_gene: TRBJ2-7
d_gene: TRBD2
v_gene: TRBV27
len: 15
CDR3nt: TGTGCCAGCAGCGGACTAGCGGGAGGGCCGTACGAGCAGTACTTC
CDR3aa: CASSGLAGGPYEQYF

abundance: many
j_gene: TRBJ2-2
d_gene: TRBD1
v_gene: TRBV7-3
len: 17
CDR3nt: TGTGCCAGCAGCTTAACCCCGGGACAGGGGATAAGCGGGGAGCTGTTTTTT
CDR3aa: CASSLTPGQGISGELFF

abundance: few
j_gene: TRBJ2-1
d_gene: TRBD2
v_gene: TRBV5-8
len: 14
CDR3nt: TGTGCCAGCAGGAGGCCGGGACTAGCGGATGAGCAGTTCTTC
CDR3aa: CASRRPGLADEQFF

abundance: NA
j_gene: TRBJ1-4
d_gene: TRBD1
v_gene: TRBV20-1
len: 13
CDR3nt: TGCAGTGCTGGGGGACAGGGAAATGAAAAACTGTTTTTT
CDR3aa: CSAGGQGNEKLFF

abundance: few
j_gene: TRBJ2-5
d_gene: NA
v_gene: TRBV20-1
len: 14
CDR3nt: TGCAGTGCTAGAGATTTCGGTTACCAAGAGACCCAGTACTTC
CDR3aa: CSARDFGYQETQYF

abundance: NA
j_gene: TRBJ2-7
d_gene: TRBD2
v_gene: TRBV28
len: 14
CDR3nt: TGTGCCAGCAATATAGCGGGAGGGCTGTACGAGCAGTACTTC
CDR3aa: CASNIAGGLYEQYF

abundance: few
j_gene: TRBJ2-1
d_gene: TRBD2
v_gene: TRBV29-1
len: 14
CDR3nt: TGCAGCGCCGCGGCTAGCGGGAGGGCGAATGAGCAGTTCTTC
CDR3aa: CSAAASGRANEQFF

abundance: NA
j_gene: TRBJ2-2
d_gene: NA
v_gene: TRBV7-3
len: 12
CDR3nt: TGTGCCAGCAGCCACAGGACCGGGGAGCTGTTTTTT
CDR3aa: CASSHRTGELFF

abundance: many
j_gene: TRBJ2-2
d_gene: NA
v_gene: TRBV5-5
len: 15
CDR3nt: TGTGCCAGCAGCTTGGCAGGACTGAACACCGGGGAGCTGTTTTTT
CDR3aa: CASSLAGLNTGELFF

abundance: many
j_gene: TRBJ2-7
d_gene: NA
v_gene: TRBV20-1
len: 12
CDR3nt: TGCAGTGCTGGTGGAGGGGGCTACGAGCAGTACTTC
CDR3aa: CSAGGGGYEQYF

abundance: NA
j_gene: TRBJ2-5
d_gene: TRBD2
v_gene: TRBV29-1
len: 17
CDR3nt: TGCAGCGTCGACGGGACTAGCGGGAGTGGTTGGCAAGAGACCCAGTACTTC
CDR3aa: CSVDGTSGSGWQETQYF

abundance: NA
j_gene: TRBJ2-7
d_gene: TRBD1
v_gene: TRBV20-1
len: 15
CDR3nt: TGCAGTGCTAGTGCAGACAGGGACCGCAATTACGAGCAGTACTTC
CDR3aa: CSASADRDRNYEQYF

abundance: few
j_gene: TRBJ1-4
d_gene: TRBD1
v_gene: TRBV20-1
len: 14
CDR3nt: TGCAGTCTATTACCGGGACAGCAGATTGAAAAACTGTTTTTT
CDR3aa: CSLLPGQQIEKLFF

abundance: few
j_gene: TRBJ1-4
d_gene: NA
v_gene: TRBV7-8
len: 13
CDR3nt: TGTGCCAGCAGCTTAAGGGAAGCAGGAAAACTGTTTTTT
CDR3aa: CASSLREAGKLFF

abundance: many
j_gene: TRBJ1-2
d_gene: NA
v_gene: TRBV6-1
len: 13
CDR3nt: TGTGCCAGCAGGCCGGGCCCAAACTCTGGCTACACCTTC
CDR3aa: CASRPGPNSGYTF

abundance: few
j_gene: TRBJ2-7
d_gene: NA
v_gene: TRBV9
len: 13
CDR3nt: TGTGCCAGCAGCGTAGGACCTGGGCACGAGCAGTACTTC
CDR3aa: CASSVGPGHEQYF

abundance: NA
j_gene: TRBJ2-3
d_gene: NA
v_gene: TRBV6-2/TRBV6-3
len: 20
CDR3nt: TGTGCCAGCAGTTACTCTCGTGGACTACCGAACCCCTATAGCACAGATACGCAGTATTTT
CDR3aa: CASSYSRGLPNPYSTDTQYF

abundance: NA
j_gene: TRBJ2-2
d_gene: TRBD2
v_gene: TRBV12-3/TRBV12-4
len: 18
CDR3nt: TGTGCCAGCAGCCGCGGTAGACTAGCGGGAGGGGGTACCGGGGAGCTGTTTTTT
CDR3aa: CASSRGRLAGGGTGELFF

abundance: NA
j_gene: TRBJ2-7
d_gene: TRBD1
v_gene: TRBV11-2
len: 13
CDR3nt: TGTGCCAGCAGCTTAGAGACAGGGGTCGTGCAGTACTTC
CDR3aa: CASSLETGVVQYF

abundance: many
j_gene: TRBJ2-5
d_gene: NA
v_gene: TRBV29-1
len: 10
CDR3nt: TGCAGCGGACGCCAGGAGGCCCAGTACTTC
CDR3aa: CSGRQEAQYF

abundance: many
j_gene: TRBJ2-3
d_gene: TRBD1
v_gene: TRBV15
len: 15
CDR3nt: TGTGCCACCAGCTCGACAGGGGCTAGCACAGATACGCAGTATTTT
CDR3aa: CATSSTGASTDTQYF

abundance: NA
j_gene: TRBJ2-2
d_gene: NA
v_gene: TRBV29-1
len: 14
CDR3nt: TGCAGCGTTCGAATCGATGTCTACACCGGGGAGCTGTTTTTT
CDR3aa: CSVRIDVYTGELFF

abundance: few
j_gene: TRBJ1-1
d_gene: NA
v_gene: TRBV20-1
len: 13
CDR3nt: TGCAGTGCCGCGAGCGGGCTAGCCCTAGCGGCTTTCTTT
CDR3aa: CSAASGLALAAFF

abundance: few
j_gene: TRBJ1-5
d_gene: NA
v_gene: TRBV7-9
len: 13
CDR3nt: TGTGCCAGCAGCTTAGTGGATGGTCAGCCCCAGCATTTT
CDR3aa: CASSLVDGQPQHF

abundance: NA
j_gene: TRBJ2-7
d_gene: NA
v_gene: TRBV2
len: 11
CDR3nt: TGTGCCAGCAGATACGGGGGAGAGCAGTACTTC
CDR3aa: CASRYGGEQYF

abundance: NA
j_gene: TRBJ1-2
d_gene: NA
v_gene: TRBV7-6
len: 13
CDR3nt: TGTGCCAGCAGCTCAGACGGAATCTATGGCTACACCTTC
CDR3aa: CASSSDGIYGYTF

abundance: few
j_gene: TRBJ1-5
d_gene: NA
v_gene: TRBV5-4
len: 13
CDR3nt: TGTGCCAGCAGCTTGGGGGCCGGTCAGCCCCAGCATTTT
CDR3aa: CASSLGAGQPQHF

abundance: few
j_gene: TRBJ1-2
d_gene: TRBD1
v_gene: TRBV4-2
len: 12
CDR3nt: TGTGCCAGCAGACAGGGGGCTCGGGGCTACACCTTC
CDR3aa: CASRQGARGYTF

abundance: NA
j_gene: TRBJ2-5
d_gene: NA
v_gene: TRBV20-1
len: 13
CDR3nt: TGCAGTGCTCAACGGGACGTACAAGAGACCCAGTACTTC
CDR3aa: CSAQRDVQETQYF

abundance: many
j_gene: TRBJ2-4
d_gene: NA
v_gene: TRBV5-1
len: 13
CDR3nt: TGCGCCAGCAGCTTGGGTTCCAAAAACATTCAGTACTTC
CDR3aa: CASSLGSKNIQYF

abundance: NA
j_gene: TRBJ2-3
d_gene: NA
v_gene: TRBV27
len: 17
CDR3nt: TGTGCCAGCAGTGACCGTAGCGATGTCCCGGCGGGAGATACGCAGTATTTT
CDR3aa: CASSDRSDVPAGDTQYF

abundance: few
j_gene: TRBJ2-7
d_gene: TRBD1
v_gene: TRBV14
len: 18
CDR3nt: TGTGCCAGCAGTCGGACAGGGGACCCCCTCGGTCAGCCCGCCGAGCAGTACTTC
CDR3aa: CASSRTGDPLGQPAEQYF

abundance: few
j_gene: TRBJ1-5
d_gene: TRBD1
v_gene: TRBV29-1
len: 14
CDR3nt: TGCAGCGTCAGACAGGGTGGGTATTTACAGCCCCAGCATTTT
CDR3aa: CSVRQGGYLQPQHF

abundance: few
j_gene: TRBJ1-2
d_gene: NA
v_gene: TRBV5-1
len: 14
CDR3nt: TGCGCCAGCAGCTTGGCCACAGGGCGGGATGGCTACACCTTC
CDR3aa: CASSLATGRDGYTF

abundance: NA
j_gene: TRBJ1-2
d_gene: NA
v_gene: TRBV20-1
len: 11
CDR3nt: TGCAGTGCGAGCGACGGCTATGGCTACACCTTC
CDR3aa: CSASDGYGYTF

abundance: NA
j_gene: TRBJ2-1
d_gene: TRBD2
v_gene: TRBV7-2
len: 17
CDR3nt: TGTGCCAGCAGCCGCCGACTAGCGGGAGGGCGGGACAATGAGCAGTTCTTC
CDR3aa: CASSRRLAGGRDNEQFF

abundance: few
j_gene: TRBJ1-1
d_gene: TRBD1
v_gene: TRBV3-1
len: 14
CDR3nt: TGTGCCAGCAGCCAGAGACAGGGGAGCACTGAAGCTTTCTTT
CDR3aa: CASSQRQGSTEAFF

abundance: NA
j_gene: TRBJ2-5
d_gene: NA
v_gene: TRBV7-9
len: 12
CDR3nt: TGTGCCAGCAGCCCAGGTCTGGAGACCCAGTACTTC
CDR3aa: CASSPGLETQYF